Sequencing of this TCR beta chain was carried out in a study of cytotoxic CD8 clonotypes in ibrutinib-treated CLL. The germline CDR1 and CDR2 sequences are SEHNR and FQNEAQ (reference sequence). This CDR3 is built from 14 residues. Trimming cost V 4 bases and J 4 bases, with 13 bases left between them. The method was immunoSEQ multiplex PCR; TCRdb's version includes in-frame clones alone and lacks a portion of them. The sample records around 70,000 clones, approximately 80% being singletons. This TCR was sampled from a human donor with chronic lymphocytic leukemia. The sequenced sample was PBMCs, obtained at disease progression, from a patient treated with ibrutinib. This sequence joins TRBV7-9 and TRBJ1-2; D is possibly TRBD1 (5 bases). CDR3 coding DNA: TGTGCCAGCAGCTGGGGGGGAAGGATCTATGGCTACACCTTC. Its translation is CASSWGGRIYGYTF. The full variable domain, in which reference TRBV7-9 and TRBJ1-2 provide the parts outside the CDR3, is DTGVSQNPRHKITKRGQNVTFRCDPISEHNRLYWYRQTLGQGPEFLTYFQNEAQLEKSRLLSDRFSAERPKGSFSTLEIQRTEQGDSAMYLCASSWGGRIYGYTFGSGTRLTVV.